The entry that follows covers one T cell receptor beta chain sequence. What it binds is not known. Of the isolated RNA, all was reverse transcribed, and so the sequenced material was expressed TCRB transcripts. Sequencing was performed with immunoSEQ multiplex PCR; in TCRdb, only in-frame clones are kept and a portion is missing. Here the sample spans 300,000 to 400,000 clones, approximately 13% being singletons. The record originates from a study of beta chain features in type 1 diabetes. The overall study: Cell yields, gender and age were comparable in patients and healthy donors.

The CDR3 is 12 amino acids. CDR1 and CDR2 (germline): LNHNV, YYDKDF (reference sequence). V shed 4 bases and J shed 5 bases, with 5 bases lying between them. Overall study findings and caveats: Relative to healthy donors, patients appeared to have naive, central memory and Treg TCRB repertoires that were more similar. Type 1 diabetes patients showed a moderate but significant shortening of TCRB CDR3s in all four CD4+ subsets.

This clonotype originated in a woman aged 18 to 35 with type 1 diabetes. V gene TRBV15 combines with J gene TRBJ2-2; D ambiguous. Sequences were obtained from naive CD4+ T cells from blood. CDR3 coding DNA: TGTGCCACCAGCACCGCGACCGGGGAGCTGTTTTTT. Protein: CATSTATGELFF. The full variable domain, its missing parts supplied by reference TRBV15 and TRBJ2-2, is DAMVIQNPRYQVTQFGKPVTLSCSQTLNHNVMYWYQQKSSQAPKLLFHYYDKDFNNEADTPDNFQSRRPNTSFCFLDIRSPGLGDTAMYLCATSTATGELFFGEGSRLTVL.